This entry describes one T cell receptor beta chain. The donors, healthy Caucasians from Russia, were aged 6 to 90. This entry comes from a study of blood T cells in healthy people across ages. Primed by a sample-barcoded 5' primer and a J-beta primer mix, a second PCR proceeded for roughly 7 to 12 cycles. MiXCR was run by TCRdb on the 5' RACE reads, yielding one entry per CDR3 protein. The sample carries roughly 1,300,000 distinct CDR3 sequences, around 59% recorded once. The specimen sequenced was blood. The TCR comes from a man between 18 and 35 years old in good health.

This CDR3 reads CASSPLAKGSEAFF. CDR3 sequence (DNA): TGTGCCAGCTCACCACTAGCCAAAGGCTCCGAAGCTTTCTTT. This chain connects TRBV18 to TRBJ1-1; D uncertain. Trimming removed 1 base at V and 8 bases at J, with 14 bases between. Germline loops: CDR1 KGHSH, CDR2 LQKENI. This CDR3 contains 14 residues.